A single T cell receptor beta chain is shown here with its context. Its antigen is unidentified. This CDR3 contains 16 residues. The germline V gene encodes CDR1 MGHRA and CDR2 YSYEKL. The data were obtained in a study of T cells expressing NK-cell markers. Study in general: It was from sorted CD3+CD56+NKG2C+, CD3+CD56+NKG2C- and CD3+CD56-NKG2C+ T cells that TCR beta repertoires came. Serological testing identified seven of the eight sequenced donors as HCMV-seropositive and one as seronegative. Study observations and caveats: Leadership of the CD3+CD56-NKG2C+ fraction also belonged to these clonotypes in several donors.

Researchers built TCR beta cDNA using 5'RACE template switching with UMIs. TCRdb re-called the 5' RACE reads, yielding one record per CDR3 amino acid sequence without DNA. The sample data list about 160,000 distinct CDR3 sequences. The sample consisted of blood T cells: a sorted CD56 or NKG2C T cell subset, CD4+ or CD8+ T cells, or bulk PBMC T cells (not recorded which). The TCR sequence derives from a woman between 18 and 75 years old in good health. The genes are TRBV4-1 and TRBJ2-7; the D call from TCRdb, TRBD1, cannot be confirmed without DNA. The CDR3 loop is CASSRQDAGAPYEQYF.